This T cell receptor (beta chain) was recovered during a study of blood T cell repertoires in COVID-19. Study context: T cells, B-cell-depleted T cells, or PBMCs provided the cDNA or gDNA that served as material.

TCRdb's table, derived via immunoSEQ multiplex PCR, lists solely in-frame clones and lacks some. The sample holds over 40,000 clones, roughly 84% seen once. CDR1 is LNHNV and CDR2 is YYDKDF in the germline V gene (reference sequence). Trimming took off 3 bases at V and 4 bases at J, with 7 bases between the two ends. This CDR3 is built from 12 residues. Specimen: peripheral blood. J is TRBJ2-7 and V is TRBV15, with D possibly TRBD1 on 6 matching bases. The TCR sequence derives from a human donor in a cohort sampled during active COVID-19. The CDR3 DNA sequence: TGTGCCACCAGCAGCGGACAGTACGAGCAGTACTTC. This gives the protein CATSSGQYEQYF.